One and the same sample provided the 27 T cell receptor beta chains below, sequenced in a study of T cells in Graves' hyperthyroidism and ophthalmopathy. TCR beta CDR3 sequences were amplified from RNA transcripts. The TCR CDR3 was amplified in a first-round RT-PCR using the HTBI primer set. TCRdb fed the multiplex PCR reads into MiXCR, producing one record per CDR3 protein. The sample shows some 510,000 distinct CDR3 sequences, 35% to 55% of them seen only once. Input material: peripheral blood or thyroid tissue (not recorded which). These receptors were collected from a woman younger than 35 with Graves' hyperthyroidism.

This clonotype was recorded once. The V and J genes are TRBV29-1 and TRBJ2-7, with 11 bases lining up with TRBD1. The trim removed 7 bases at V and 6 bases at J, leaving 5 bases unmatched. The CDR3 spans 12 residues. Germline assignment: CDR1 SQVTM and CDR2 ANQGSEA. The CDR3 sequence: CSARDRGTEQYF. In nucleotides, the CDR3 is TGCAGCGCCCGGGACAGGGGGACCGAGCAGTACTTC.

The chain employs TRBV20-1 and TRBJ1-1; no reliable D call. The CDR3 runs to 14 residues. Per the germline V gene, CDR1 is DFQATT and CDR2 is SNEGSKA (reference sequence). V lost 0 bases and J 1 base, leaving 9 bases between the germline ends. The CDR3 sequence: CSARDGTSNTEAFF. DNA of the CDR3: TGCAGTGCTAGAGATGGCACGTCGAACACTGAAGCTTTCTTT.

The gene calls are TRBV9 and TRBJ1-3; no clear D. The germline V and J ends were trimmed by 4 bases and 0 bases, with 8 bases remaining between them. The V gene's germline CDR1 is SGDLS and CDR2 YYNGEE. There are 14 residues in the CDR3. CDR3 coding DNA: TGTGCCAGCAGCAAGGACGGCTCTGGAAACACCATATATTTT. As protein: CASSKDGSGNTIYF.

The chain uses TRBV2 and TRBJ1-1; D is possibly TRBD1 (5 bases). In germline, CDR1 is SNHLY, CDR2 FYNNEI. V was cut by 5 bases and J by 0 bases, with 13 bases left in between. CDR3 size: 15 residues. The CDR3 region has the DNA TGTGCCAGCAGTTACTTGGGGCACATGAACACTGAAGCTTTCTTT. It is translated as CASSYLGHMNTEAFF.

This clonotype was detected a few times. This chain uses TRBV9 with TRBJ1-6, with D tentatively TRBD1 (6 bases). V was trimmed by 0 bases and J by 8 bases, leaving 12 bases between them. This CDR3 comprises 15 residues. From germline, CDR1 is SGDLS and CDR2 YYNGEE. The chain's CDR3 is CASSVAGARDSPLHF. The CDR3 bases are TGTGCCAGCAGCGTAGCAGGGGCGAGGGATTCACCCCTCCACTTT.

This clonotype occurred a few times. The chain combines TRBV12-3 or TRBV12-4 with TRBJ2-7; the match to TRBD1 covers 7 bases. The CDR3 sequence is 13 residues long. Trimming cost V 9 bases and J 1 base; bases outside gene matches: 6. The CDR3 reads CARSDRVSYEQYF. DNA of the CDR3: TGTGCCAGAAGTGACAGGGTTTCCTACGAGCAGTACTTC.

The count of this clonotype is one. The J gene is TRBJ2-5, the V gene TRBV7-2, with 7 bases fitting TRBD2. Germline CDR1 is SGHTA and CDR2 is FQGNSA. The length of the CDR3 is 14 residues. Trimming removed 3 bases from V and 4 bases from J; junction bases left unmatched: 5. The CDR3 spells CASSLGGPSETQYF. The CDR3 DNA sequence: TGTGCCAGCAGCTTGGGAGGGCCCTCAGAGACCCAGTACTTC.

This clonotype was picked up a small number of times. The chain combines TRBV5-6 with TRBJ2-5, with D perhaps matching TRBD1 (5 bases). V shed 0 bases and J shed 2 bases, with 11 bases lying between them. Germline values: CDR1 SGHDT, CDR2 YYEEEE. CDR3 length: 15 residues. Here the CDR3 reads CASSLVKGNQETQYF. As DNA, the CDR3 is TGTGCCAGCAGCTTGGTAAAGGGGAATCAAGAGACCCAGTACTTC.

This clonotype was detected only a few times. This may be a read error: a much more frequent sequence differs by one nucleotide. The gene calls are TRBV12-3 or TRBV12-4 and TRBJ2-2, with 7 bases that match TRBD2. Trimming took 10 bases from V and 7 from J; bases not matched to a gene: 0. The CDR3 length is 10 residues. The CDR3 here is CATGGGELFF. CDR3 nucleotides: TGTGCCACGGGGGGCGGGGAGCTGTTTTTT.

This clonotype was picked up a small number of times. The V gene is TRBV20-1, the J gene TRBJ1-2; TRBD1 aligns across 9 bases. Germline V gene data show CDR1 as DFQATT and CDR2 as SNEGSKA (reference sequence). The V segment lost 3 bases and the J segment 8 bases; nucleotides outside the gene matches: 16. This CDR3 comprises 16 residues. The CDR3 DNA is TGCAGTGCTAGTTCATCTGGGGGACAGGGTGTTTGGGGCTACACCTTC. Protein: CSASSSGGQGVWGYTF.

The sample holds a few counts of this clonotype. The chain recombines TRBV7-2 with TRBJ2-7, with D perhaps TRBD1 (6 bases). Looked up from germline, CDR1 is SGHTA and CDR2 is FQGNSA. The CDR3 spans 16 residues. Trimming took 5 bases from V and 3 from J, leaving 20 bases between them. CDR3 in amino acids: CASSQKQGTGLYEQYF. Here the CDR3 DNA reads TGTGCCAGCAGCCAAAAACAGGGAACAGGGCTCTACGAGCAGTACTTC.

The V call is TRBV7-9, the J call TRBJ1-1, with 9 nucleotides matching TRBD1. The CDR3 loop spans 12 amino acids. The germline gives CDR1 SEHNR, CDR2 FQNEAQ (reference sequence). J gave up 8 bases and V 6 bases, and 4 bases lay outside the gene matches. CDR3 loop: CASSTQGAEAFF. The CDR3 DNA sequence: TGTGCCAGCAGTACACAGGGGGCGGAAGCTTTCTTT.

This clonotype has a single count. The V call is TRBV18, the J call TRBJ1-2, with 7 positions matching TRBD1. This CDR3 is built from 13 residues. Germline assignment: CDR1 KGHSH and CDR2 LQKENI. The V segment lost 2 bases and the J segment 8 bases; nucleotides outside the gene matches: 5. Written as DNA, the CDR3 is TGTGCCAGCTCACCAACAGGGGAGCACGGCTACACCTTC. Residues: CASSPTGEHGYTF.

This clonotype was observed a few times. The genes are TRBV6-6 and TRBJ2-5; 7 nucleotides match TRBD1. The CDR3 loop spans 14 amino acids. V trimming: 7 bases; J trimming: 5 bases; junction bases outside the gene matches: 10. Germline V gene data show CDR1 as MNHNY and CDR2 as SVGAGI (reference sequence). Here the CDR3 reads CASIEGAGFETQYF. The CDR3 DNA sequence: TGTGCCAGCATCGAGGGGGCAGGGTTTGAGACCCAGTACTTC.

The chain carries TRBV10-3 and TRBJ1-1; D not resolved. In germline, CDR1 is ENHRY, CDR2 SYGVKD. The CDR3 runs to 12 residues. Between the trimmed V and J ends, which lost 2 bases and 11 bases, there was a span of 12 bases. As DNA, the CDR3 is TGTGCCATCAGTGAGGAAGGGAGTCGGGCTTTCTTT. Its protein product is CAISEEGSRAFF.

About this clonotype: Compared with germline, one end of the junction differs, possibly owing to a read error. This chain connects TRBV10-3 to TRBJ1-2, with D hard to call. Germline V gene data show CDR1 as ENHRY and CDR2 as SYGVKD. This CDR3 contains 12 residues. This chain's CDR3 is CASSSPLYGYTF. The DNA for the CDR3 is TGTGCCAGCAGTTCCCCCCTCTATGGCTACACCTTC.

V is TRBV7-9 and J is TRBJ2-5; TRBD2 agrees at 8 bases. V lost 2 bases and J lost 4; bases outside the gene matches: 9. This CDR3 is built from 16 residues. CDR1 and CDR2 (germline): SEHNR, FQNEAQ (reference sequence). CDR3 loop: CASSLNAGGRLETQYF. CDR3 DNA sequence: TGTGCCAGCAGCTTAAACGCGGGGGGTCGATTAGAGACCCAGTACTTC.

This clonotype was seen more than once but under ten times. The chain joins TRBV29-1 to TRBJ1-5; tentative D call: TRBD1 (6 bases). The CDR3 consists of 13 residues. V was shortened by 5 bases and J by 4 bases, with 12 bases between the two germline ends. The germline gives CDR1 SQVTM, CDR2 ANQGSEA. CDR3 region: CSVLIDRNQPQHF. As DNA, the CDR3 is TGCAGCGTTTTGATTGACAGGAATCAGCCCCAGCATTTT.

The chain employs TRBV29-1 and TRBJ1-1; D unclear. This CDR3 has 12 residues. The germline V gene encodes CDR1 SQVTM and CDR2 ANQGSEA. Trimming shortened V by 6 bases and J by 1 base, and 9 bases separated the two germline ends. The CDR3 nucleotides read TGCAGCGTAAGAGTAGAGAACACTGAAGCTTTCTTT. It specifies CSVRVENTEAFF.

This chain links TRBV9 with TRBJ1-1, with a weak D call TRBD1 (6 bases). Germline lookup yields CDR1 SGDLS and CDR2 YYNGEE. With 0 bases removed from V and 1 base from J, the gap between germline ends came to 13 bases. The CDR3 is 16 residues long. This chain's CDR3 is CASSVVLSGANTEAFF. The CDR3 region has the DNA TGTGCCAGCAGCGTAGTTTTGTCGGGGGCGAACACTGAAGCTTTCTTT.

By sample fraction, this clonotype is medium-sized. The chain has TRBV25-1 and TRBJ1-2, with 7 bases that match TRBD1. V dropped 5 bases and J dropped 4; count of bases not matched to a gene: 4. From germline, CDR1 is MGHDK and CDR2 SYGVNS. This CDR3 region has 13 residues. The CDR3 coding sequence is TGTGCCAGCAGTACCTCAGGGGGCTATGGCTACACCTTC. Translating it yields CASSTSGGYGYTF.

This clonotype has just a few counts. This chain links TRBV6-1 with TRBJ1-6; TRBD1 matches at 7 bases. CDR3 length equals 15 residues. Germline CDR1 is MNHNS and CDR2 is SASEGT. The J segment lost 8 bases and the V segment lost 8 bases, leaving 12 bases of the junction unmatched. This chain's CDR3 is CASRDQTGIDSPLHF. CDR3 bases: TGTGCCAGCCGGGATCAGACAGGGATAGATTCACCCCTCCACTTT.

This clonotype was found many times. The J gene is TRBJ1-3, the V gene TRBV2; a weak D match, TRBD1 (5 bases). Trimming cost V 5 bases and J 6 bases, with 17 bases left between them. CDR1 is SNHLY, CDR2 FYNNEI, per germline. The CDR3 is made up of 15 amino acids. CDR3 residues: CASSLLGRPPNTIYF. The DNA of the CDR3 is TGTGCCAGCAGTTTATTGGGACGGCCACCAAACACCATATATTTT.

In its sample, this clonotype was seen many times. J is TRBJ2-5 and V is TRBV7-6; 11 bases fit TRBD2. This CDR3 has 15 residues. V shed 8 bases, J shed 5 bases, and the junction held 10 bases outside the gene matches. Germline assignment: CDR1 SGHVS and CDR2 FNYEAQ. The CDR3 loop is CASSLTSGEGETQYF. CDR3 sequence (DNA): TGTGCCAGCTCTCTGACTAGCGGGGAGGGGGAGACCCAGTACTTC.

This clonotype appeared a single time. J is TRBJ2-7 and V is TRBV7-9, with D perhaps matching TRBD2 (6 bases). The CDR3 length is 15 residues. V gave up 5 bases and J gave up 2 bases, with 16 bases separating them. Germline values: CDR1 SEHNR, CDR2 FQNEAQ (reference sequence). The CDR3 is CASSRSGSPTYEQYF. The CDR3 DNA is TGTGCCAGCAGCCGCAGCGGGTCTCCCACCTACGAGCAGTACTTC.

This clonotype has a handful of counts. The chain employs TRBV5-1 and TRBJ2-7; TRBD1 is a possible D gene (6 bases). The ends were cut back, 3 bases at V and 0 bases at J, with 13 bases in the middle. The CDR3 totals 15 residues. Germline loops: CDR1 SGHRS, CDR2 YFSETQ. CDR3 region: CASSWGQGRSYEQYF. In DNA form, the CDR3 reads TGCGCCAGCAGCTGGGGCCAGGGGCGCTCCTACGAGCAGTACTTC.

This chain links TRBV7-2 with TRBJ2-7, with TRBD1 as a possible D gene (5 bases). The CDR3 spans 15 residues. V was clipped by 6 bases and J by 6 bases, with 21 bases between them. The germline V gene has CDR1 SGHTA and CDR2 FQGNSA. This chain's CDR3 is CASSYGLGALIEQYF. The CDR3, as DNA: TGTGCCAGCAGTTACGGGCTAGGGGCCTTGATCGAGCAGTACTTC.